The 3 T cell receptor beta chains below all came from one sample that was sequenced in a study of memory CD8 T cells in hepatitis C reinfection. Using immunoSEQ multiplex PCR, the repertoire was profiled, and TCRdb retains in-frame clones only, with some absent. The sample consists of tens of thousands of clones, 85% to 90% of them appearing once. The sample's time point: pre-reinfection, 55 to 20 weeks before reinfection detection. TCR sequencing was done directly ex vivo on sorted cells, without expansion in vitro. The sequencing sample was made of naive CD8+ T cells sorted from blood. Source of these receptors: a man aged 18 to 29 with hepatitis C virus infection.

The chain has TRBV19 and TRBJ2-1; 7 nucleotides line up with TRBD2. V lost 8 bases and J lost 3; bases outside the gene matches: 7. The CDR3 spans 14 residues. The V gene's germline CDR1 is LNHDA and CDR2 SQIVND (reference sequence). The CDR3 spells CASDPGGVYNEQFF. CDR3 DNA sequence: TGTGCCAGTGACCCGGGAGGAGTCTACAATGAGCAGTTCTTC.

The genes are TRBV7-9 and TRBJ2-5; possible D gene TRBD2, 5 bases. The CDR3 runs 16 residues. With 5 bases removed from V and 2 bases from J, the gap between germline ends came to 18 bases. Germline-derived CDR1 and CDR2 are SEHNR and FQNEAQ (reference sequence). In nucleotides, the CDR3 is TGTGCCAGCAGCACCTGGGAACACGGGGATCAAGAGACCCAGTACTTC. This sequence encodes CASSTWEHGDQETQYF.

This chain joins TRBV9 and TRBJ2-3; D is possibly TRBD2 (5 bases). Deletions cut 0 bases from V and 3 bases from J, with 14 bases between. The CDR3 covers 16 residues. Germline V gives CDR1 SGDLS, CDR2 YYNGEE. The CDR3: CASSVEVTTGTDTQYF. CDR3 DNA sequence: TGTGCCAGCAGCGTAGAAGTTACCACGGGGACAGATACGCAGTATTTT. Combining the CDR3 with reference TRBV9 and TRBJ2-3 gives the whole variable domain DSGVTQTPKHLITATGQRVTLRCSPRSGDLSVYWYQQSLDQGLQFLIQYYNGEERAKGNILERFSAQQFPDLHSELNLSSLELGDSALYFCASSVEVTTGTDTQYFGPGTRLTVL.